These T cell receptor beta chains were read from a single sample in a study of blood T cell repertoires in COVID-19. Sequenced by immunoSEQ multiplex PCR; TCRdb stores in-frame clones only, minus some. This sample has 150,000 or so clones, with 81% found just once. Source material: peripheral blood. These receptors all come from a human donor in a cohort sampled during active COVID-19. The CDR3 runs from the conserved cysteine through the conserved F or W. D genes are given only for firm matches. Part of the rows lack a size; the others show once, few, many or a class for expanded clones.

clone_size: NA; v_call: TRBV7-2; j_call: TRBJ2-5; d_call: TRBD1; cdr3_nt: TGTGCCAGCAGAGGACAGGGTCAAGAGACCCAGTACTTC; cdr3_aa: CASRGQGQETQYF
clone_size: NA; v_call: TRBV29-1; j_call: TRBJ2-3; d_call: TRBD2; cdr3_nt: TGCAGCGTTGGGCTAGCGGGGAACACAGATACGCAGTATTTT; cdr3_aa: CSVGLAGNTDTQYF
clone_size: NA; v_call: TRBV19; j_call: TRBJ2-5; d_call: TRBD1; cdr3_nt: TGTGCCAGTAGTCTTCCGCCGGGACAGGGGGCGCGGCAAGAGACCCAGTACTTC; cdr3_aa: CASSLPPGQGARQETQYF
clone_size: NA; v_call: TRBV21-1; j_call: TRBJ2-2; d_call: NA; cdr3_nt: TGTGCCAGGAATCTTTTTGTTCGGACTAGCCTGAACACCGGGGAGCTGTTTTTT; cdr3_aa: CARNLFVRTSLNTGELFF
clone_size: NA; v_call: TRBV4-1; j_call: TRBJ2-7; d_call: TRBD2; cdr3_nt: TGCGCCAGCAGCCTGGGCCGGGAGGCGAGCTCCTACGAGCAGTACTTC; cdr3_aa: CASSLGREASSYEQYF
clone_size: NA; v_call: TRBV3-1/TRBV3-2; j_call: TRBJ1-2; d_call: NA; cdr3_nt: TGTGCCAGCAGCCAAAGGGCGGGGGCCGGTGGCTACACCTTC; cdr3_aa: CASSQRAGAGGYTF
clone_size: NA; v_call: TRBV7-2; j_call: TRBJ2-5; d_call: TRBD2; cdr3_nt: TGTGCCAGCAGCTCCCCTAGCGGGGGTGAGACCCAGTACTTC; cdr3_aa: CASSSPSGGETQYF
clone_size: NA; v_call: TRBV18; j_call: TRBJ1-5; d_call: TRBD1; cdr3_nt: TGTGCCAGCTCCTCCCGGACAGGGGCTAGCAATCAGCCCCAGCATTTT; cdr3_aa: CASSSRTGASNQPQHF
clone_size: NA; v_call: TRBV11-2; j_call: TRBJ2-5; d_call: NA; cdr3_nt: TGTGCCAGCAGCTTAGAGCAGGGGACGGAGACCCAGTACTTC; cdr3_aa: CASSLEQGTETQYF
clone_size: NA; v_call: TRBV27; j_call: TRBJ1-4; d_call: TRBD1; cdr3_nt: TGTGCCAGCAGTTCCGTCCGGGACAGGGAGGATGAAAAACTGTTTTTT; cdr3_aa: CASSSVRDREDEKLFF
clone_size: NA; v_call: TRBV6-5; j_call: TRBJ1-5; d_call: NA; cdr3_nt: TGTGCCAGCAGTTACTCTAGGGGTAGCAATCAGCCCCAGCATTTT; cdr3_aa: CASSYSRGSNQPQHF
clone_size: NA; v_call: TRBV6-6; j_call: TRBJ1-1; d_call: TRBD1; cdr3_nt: TGTGCCAGCAGGGAGGACAGGGTGAACACTGAAGCTTTCTTT; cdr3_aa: CASREDRVNTEAFF
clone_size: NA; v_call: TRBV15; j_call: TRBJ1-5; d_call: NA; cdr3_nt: TGTGCCACGAGCCGGGACATATATCAGCCCCAGCATTTT; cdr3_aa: CATSRDIYQPQHF
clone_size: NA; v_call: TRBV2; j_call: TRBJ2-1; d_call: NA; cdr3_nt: TGTGCCAGCAGTGAAGCGGGGCAAGGGTCCGATGAGCAGTTCTTC; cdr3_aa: CASSEAGQGSDEQFF
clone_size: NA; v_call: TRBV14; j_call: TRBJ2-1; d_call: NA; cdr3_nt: TGTGCCAGCAGCCGTTCTAGCTCACACTACAATGAGCAGTTCTTC; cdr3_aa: CASSRSSSHYNEQFF
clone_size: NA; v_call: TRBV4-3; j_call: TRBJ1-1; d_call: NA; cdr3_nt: TGCGCCAGCAGCCAGCAGTTGAACACTGAAGCTTTCTTT; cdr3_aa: CASSQQLNTEAFF
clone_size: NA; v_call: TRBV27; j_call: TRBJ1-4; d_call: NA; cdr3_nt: TGTGCCAGCAGCCTAGGCCCCGGCGATGAAAAACTGTTTTTT; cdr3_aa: CASSLGPGDEKLFF
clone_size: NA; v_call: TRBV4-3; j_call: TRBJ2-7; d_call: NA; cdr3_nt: TGCGCCAGCAGCCTTAGCCGGGACTCCTCCTACGAGCAGTACTTC; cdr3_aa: CASSLSRDSSYEQYF
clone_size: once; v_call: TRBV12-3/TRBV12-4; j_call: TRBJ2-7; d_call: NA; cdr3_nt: TGTGCCAGCAGTTTCAGGAGGTACGAGCAGTACTTC; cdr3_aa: CASSFRRYEQYF
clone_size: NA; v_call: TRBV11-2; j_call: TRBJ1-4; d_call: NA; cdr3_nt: TGTGCCAGCAGCTACATGGACAGTAATGAAAAACTGTTTTTT; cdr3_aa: CASSYMDSNEKLFF
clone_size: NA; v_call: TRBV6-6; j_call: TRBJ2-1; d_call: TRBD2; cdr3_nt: TGTGCCAGCAGCTCGACTAGCGGGGGTAATGAGCAGTTCTTC; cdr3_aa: CASSSTSGGNEQFF
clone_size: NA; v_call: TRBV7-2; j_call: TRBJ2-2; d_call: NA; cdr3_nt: TGTGCCAGCAGCCCTAGTGGGGGGACCGGGGAGCTGTTTTTT; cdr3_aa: CASSPSGGTGELFF
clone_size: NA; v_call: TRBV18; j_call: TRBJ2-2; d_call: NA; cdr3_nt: TGTGCCAGCTCACCAGTCTTAACCGGGGAGCTGTTTTTT; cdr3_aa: CASSPVLTGELFF
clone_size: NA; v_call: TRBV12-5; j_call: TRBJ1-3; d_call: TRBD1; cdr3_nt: TGTGCTAGTGGTTTGCCGGGCCATATGACAGGGGGGAACACCATATATTTT; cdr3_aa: CASGLPGHMTGGNTIYF
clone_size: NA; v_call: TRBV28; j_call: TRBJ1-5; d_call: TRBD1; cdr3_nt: TGTGCCAGCAGTTTGGGACAGGGGAGGGAGCCCCAGCATTTT; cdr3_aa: CASSLGQGREPQHF
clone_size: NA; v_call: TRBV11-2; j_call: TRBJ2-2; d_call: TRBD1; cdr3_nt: TGTGCCAGCAGTGCCGGGACAGAAAACACCGGGGAGCTGTTTTTT; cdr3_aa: CASSAGTENTGELFF
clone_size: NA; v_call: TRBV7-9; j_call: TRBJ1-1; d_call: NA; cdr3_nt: TGTGCCAGCAGCTTCACGACACAGAACACTGAAGCTTTCTTT; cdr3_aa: CASSFTTQNTEAFF
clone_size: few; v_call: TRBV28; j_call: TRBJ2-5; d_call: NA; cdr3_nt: TGTGCCAGCAGTCCTACTACTCCCAAAGGGACCCAGTACTTC; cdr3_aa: CASSPTTPKGTQYF
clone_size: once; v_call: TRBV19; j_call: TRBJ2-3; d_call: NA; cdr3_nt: TGTGCCAGTAGTATAACGGGATTGACTAGCACAGATACGCAGTATTTT; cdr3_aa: CASSITGLTSTDTQYF
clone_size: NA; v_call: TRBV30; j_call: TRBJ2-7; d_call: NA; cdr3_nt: TGTGCCTGGAGTTTCTGGCCCCTCTCCGAGCAGTACTTC; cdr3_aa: CAWSFWPLSEQYF
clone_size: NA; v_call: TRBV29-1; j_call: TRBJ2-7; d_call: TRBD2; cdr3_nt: TGCAGCGTTGAGGATTCAACGAGCGGGACCACAACCTACGAGCAGTACTTC; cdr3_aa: CSVEDSTSGTTTYEQYF
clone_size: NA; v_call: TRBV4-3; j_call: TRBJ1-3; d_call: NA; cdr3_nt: TGCGCCAGCAGCCAAGCGAGGACGGGAAGCTCTGGAAACACCATATATTTT; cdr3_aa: CASSQARTGSSGNTIYF
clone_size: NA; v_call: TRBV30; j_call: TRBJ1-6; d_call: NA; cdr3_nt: TGTGCCTGGAGTGTGGCGGGGTTTGGGTTGAGTTCACCCCTCCACTTT; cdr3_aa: CAWSVAGFGLSSPLHF
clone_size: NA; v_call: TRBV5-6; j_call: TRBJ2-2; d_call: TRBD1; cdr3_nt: TGTGCCAGCAGCCCGGGACAGGCGGACACCGGGGAGCTGTTTTTT; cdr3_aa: CASSPGQADTGELFF
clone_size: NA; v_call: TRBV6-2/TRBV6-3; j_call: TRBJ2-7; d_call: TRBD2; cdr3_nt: TGTGCCAGCAGTTACGAAGGTGGGAGGGCCTACGAGCAGTACTTC; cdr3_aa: CASSYEGGRAYEQYF
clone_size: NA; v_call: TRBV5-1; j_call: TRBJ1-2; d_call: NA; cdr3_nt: TGCGCCAGCAGCTCGGGGGGCCATGGCTACACCTTC; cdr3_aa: CASSSGGHGYTF
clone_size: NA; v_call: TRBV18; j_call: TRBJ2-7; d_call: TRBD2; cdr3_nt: TGTGCCAGCTCAACCCTAGCGGGAGGACTCTACGAGCAGTACTTC; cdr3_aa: CASSTLAGGLYEQYF
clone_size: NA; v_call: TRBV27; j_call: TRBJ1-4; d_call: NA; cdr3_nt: TGTGCCAGCAGCCATGGAGGGGCAAATGAAAAACTGTTTTTT; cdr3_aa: CASSHGGANEKLFF
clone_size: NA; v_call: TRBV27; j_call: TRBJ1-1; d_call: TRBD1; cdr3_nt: TGTGCCAGCAGTTCCTTACAGGGGGCGACTGAAGCTTTCTTT; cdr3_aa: CASSSLQGATEAFF
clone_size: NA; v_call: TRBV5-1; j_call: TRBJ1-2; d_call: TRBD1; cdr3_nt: TGCGCCAGCTCCCAAGGACAGGGGGACTATGGCTACACCTTC; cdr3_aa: CASSQGQGDYGYTF